The sequence of this T cell receptor (beta chain) was determined in a study of blood T cell repertoires in COVID-19. This clone has just one count. The protocol was immunoSEQ multiplex PCR, while the TCRdb copy is restricted to in-frame clones and leaves out a portion. The sample carries 40,000 to 50,000 clones, 81% recorded once. V was trimmed by 2 bases and J by 6 bases, leaving 13 bases between them. The CDR3 has 14 residues. The germline V gene encodes CDR1 SGHDN and CDR2 FVKESK. The specimen sequenced was peripheral blood. This receptor was identified in a man aged 35-49 years with active or convalescent COVID-19. This chain joins TRBV14 and TRBJ1-2, with D uncertain. CDR3 amino acids: CASSQILTSHGYTF. The CDR3 nucleotides are TGTGCCAGCAGCCAAATACTAACTTCCCATGGCTACACCTTC.